This TCR beta chain is from a study of prognosis after radiotherapy for stage I lung cancer. Study-wide context: Among the patients, roughly seven had squamous cell carcinoma and roughly eleven had adenocarcinoma. A median of roughly seven months after radiotherapy, distant metastases were seen in a few patients, while no significant progression was shown by 15. Findings of the study overall: Counted unique TCR clones declined after stereotactic body radiation therapy (median approximately 9,600 versus 7,200).

This CDR3 spans 12 amino acids. V was trimmed by 3 bases and J by 8 bases, leaving 9 bases between them. Peripheral blood, six milliliters per draw, was collected at each of two time points. Genomic DNA was subjected to two-round multiplex PCR for amplification of TCR beta CDR3. First-round PCR, the initial amplification, used primers specific to each TRBV and TRBJ gene. TCRdb used MiXCR to reprocess the multiplex PCR reads, holding one entry per CDR3 protein. The repertoire has fewer than 14,000 distinct CDR3 sequences, roughly half of them found once; the top ten carry roughly 7%. This clonotype was seen ten or more times. Antigen unknown.

The chain recombines TRBV12-3 or TRBV12-4 with TRBJ2-3; no definite D call. The receptor's source is a donor of 50 years or more with non-small cell lung cancer. The sample in question was PBMCs, obtained before or after stereotactic body radiation therapy (not recorded which). CDR3 sequence: CASSFGFGTQYF. CDR3 coding DNA: TGTGCCAGCAGTTTTGGGTTTGGTACGCAGTATTTT.